The T cell receptor beta chain under discussion was sequenced for a study of blood T cell repertoires in COVID-19. In the study overall: T cells, B-cell-depleted T cells, or PBMCs supplied cDNA or gDNA.

Only one count was recorded for this clone. Sequencing was performed with immunoSEQ multiplex PCR; in TCRdb, only in-frame clones are kept and a portion is missing. The profile shows roughly 39,000 clones, 65% to 90% of them singletons. Trimming stripped 0 bases from V and 3 bases from J, with 6 bases between. The germline CDR1 and CDR2 sequences are SGHKS and YYEKEE (reference sequence). The CDR3 runs 13 residues. The chain links TRBV5-5 to TRBJ2-5, with D unclear. The source of this sequence is a human donor in a cohort sampled during active COVID-19. The source material was peripheral blood. CDR3: CASSLGGEETQYF. The CDR3 region has the DNA TGTGCCAGCAGCTTGGGAGGCGAAGAGACCCAGTACTTC.